Given below is one T cell receptor beta chain in context. The sample is drawn from a study of blood T cell repertoires in COVID-19. Study-level background: Acute-phase and convalescent COVID-19 samples originated in the United States, Italy and Spain. T cells, B-cell-depleted T cells, or PBMCs supplied cDNA or gDNA.

Cohorts were determined from participant-reported clinical history. CDR1 and CDR2 from the germline V gene are SGHRS and YFSETQ. Trimming left V 3 bases short and J 0 bases short, with 9 bases between. This CDR3 contains 15 residues. Generated by immunoSEQ multiplex PCR, the TCRdb table keeps only in-frame clones and is missing some. The sample has about 60,000 clones; roughly 80% are singletons. This chain links TRBV5-1 with TRBJ1-4; no clear D. The receptor was isolated from a woman aged 40-49 years with acute COVID-19. The sequenced material came from PBMCs or T cells enriched from blood (not recorded which). The CDR3 region is CASSSESATNEKLFF. The DNA for the CDR3 is TGCGCCAGCAGCTCCGAATCGGCAACTAATGAAAAACTGTTTTTT.